This is a list of T cell receptor beta chains from one sample in a study of radiation and T cells in renal cell carcinoma. Clones were sequenced by immunoSEQ multiplex PCR, and TCRdb holds only the in-frame ones, with some missing. The table records 20,000 to 25,000 clones, over 45% of them present only once. The sequenced sample was tumor tissue, obtained from a patient whose treatment was nephrectomy without radiotherapy. The receptors come from a man in his forties with renal cell carcinoma. CDR3s include the opening cysteine and the closing phenylalanine or tryptophan. The D gene is left open where the match is weak. Clone size is shown for a subset of rows, as once, few, many or a class of expanded clone.

abundance	v_gene	d_gene	j_gene	CDR3aa	CDR3nt
once	TRBV19	.	TRBJ1-2	CASSIGADVESPYGYTF	TGTGCCAGTAGTATTGGTGCGGACGTTGAGTCCCCTTATGGCTACACCTTC
.	TRBV29-1	.	TRBJ1-1	CSAQMGRARTEAFF	TGCAGCGCCCAAATGGGCAGGGCCCGCACTGAAGCTTTCTTT
few	TRBV2	.	TRBJ1-5	CASSDERDQPQHF	TGTGCCAGCAGTGACGAGAGGGATCAGCCCCAGCATTTT
.	TRBV7-9	TRBD1	TRBJ1-6	CASSTGTGNLNSPLHF	TGTGCCAGCAGCACCGGGACAGGGAACCTGAATTCACCCCTCCACTTT
.	TRBV28	.	TRBJ1-4	CASSSPPRGGEKLFF	TGTGCCAGCAGTTCCCCCCCAAGAGGAGGTGAAAAACTGTTTTTT
few	TRBV7-9	.	TRBJ2-7	CASSSLIEQYF	TGTGCCAGCAGCTCCCTTATCGAGCAGTACTTC
.	TRBV2	.	TRBJ2-5	CASSVEKVRETQYF	TGTGCCAGCAGTGTAGAGAAGGTTCGAGAGACCCAGTACTTC
.	TRBV18	TRBD1	TRBJ1-4	CASSRGQAFATNEKLFF	TGTGCCAGCTCCCGAGGACAGGCCTTTGCAACTAATGAAAAACTGTTTTTT
.	TRBV7-9	.	TRBJ2-3	CASSSDSSTDTQYF	TGTGCCAGCAGCTCCGACAGTAGCACAGATACGCAGTATTTT
.	TRBV6-1	.	TRBJ1-2	CASSDLGWSYGYTF	TGTGCCAGCAGTGATTTAGGGTGGAGCTATGGCTACACCTTC
.	TRBV6-1	.	TRBJ1-1	CASSEPTGNTEAFF	TGTGCCAGCAGTGAGCCCACAGGAAACACTGAAGCTTTCTTT
.	TRBV28	.	TRBJ2-6	CASSLYSSGANVLTF	TGTGCCAGCAGTTTATACAGCTCTGGGGCCAACGTCCTGACTTTC
.	TRBV4-2	TRBD2	TRBJ2-1	CASSQEASGNNEQFF	TGTGCCAGCAGCCAAGAAGCTAGCGGGAACAATGAGCAGTTCTTC
once	TRBV19	TRBD1	TRBJ1-2	CASSTTGGDYGYTF	TGTGCCAGTAGTACGACAGGGGGCGACTATGGCTACACCTTC
.	TRBV6-6	.	TRBJ1-1	CASTPGVGTEAFF	TGTGCCAGCACTCCAGGGGTCGGGACTGAAGCTTTCTTT
.	TRBV5-6	.	TRBJ1-1	CASSSDLGGLNTEAFF	TGTGCCAGCAGCTCCGATCTGGGGGGTTTGAACACTGAAGCTTTCTTT
.	TRBV11-2	TRBD2	TRBJ2-2	CASSYPVASGGMNTGELFF	TGTGCCAGCAGCTATCCGGTGGCTAGCGGGGGTATGAACACCGGGGAGCTGTTTTTT
.	TRBV5-8	.	TRBJ2-2	CATRTSGAGELFF	TGTGCCACCCGGACTTCTGGGGCCGGGGAGCTGTTTTTT
.	TRBV15	.	TRBJ1-2	CATSRDKGPAVGGYTF	TGTGCCACCAGCAGAGATAAAGGGCCGGCGGTAGGAGGCTACACCTTC
once	TRBV6-6	.	TRBJ1-2	CASSYPQGELYGYTF	TGTGCCAGCAGTTACCCCCAGGGCGAACTCTATGGCTACACCTTC
.	TRBV9	.	TRBJ2-3	CASSAVGGRDTQYF	TGTGCCAGCAGCGCGGTGGGGGGAAGAGATACGCAGTATTTT
few	TRBV29-1	TRBD2	TRBJ2-7	CSVEGLAGYEQYF	TGCAGCGTTGAAGGGCTAGCGGGCTACGAGCAGTACTTC